The 5 T cell receptor beta chains reported below all come from one sample, sequenced in a study of blood T cell repertoires in COVID-19. Repertoires were generated with immunoSEQ multiplex PCR, while TCRdb's copy carries only in-frame clones and drops some. This sample has 150,000 to 200,000 clones, with 70% to 90% found just once. Sequences were obtained from peripheral blood. Receptors originate from a human donor in a cohort sampled during active COVID-19.

This sequence joins TRBV18 and TRBJ1-1; the match to TRBD1 covers 10 bases. Looked up from germline, CDR1 is KGHSH and CDR2 is LQKENI. V lost 5 bases to trimming and J lost 2 bases; unmatched junction nucleotides: 11. The CDR3 extends over 17 amino acids. Here the CDR3 reads CASSSRDRGFLNTEAFF. Written as DNA, the CDR3 is TGTGCCAGCTCATCACGGGACAGGGGTTTCCTTAACACTGAAGCTTTCTTT.

In its sample, this clone was seen once. The V and J genes are TRBV5-6 and TRBJ1-2; no firm D call. CDR1 and CDR2 (germline): SGHDT, YYEEEE. Trimming pared 4 bases from V and 4 bases from J, leaving 14 bases between. CDR3 length: 14 residues. DNA of the CDR3: TGTGCCAGCAGCCGAAGGACCGGGAGCTATGGCTACACCTTC. As protein: CASSRRTGSYGYTF.

This chain links TRBV25-1 with TRBJ2-3, with 10 positions matching TRBD1. Germline-derived CDR1 and CDR2 are MGHDK and SYGVNS. The CDR3 has 17 residues. V lost 4 bases to trimming and J lost 4 bases; unmatched junction nucleotides: 11. The CDR3 nucleotides are TGTGCCAGCAGTGGAATGTCCGGGACAGGGGTGGCAGATACGCAGTATTTT. It is translated as CASSGMSGTGVADTQYF. Complete variable domain (other parts from reference TRBV25-1 and TRBJ2-3): EADIYQTPRYLVIGTGKKITLECSQTMGHDKMYWYQQDPGMELHLIHYSYGVNSTEKGDLSSESTVSRIRTEHFPLTLESARPSHTSQYLCASSGMSGTGVADTQYFGPGTRLTVL.

The chain carries TRBV7-2 and TRBJ2-3; a possible D gene is TRBD2 (7 bases). This CDR3 is 15 amino acids long. Germline V gene lookup returns CDR1 SGHTA and CDR2 FQGNSA. V lost 11 bases and J lost 2, with 20 bases in between. CDR3 sequence reads: CASRRGGGNTDTQYF. The DNA of the CDR3 is TGTGCCTCGCGGCGAGGGGGGGGTAACACAGATACGCAGTATTTT. Combining the CDR3 with reference TRBV7-2 and TRBJ2-3 gives the whole variable domain GAGVSQSPSNKVTEKGKDVELRCDPISGHTALYWYRQSLGQGLEFLIYFQGNSAPDKSGLPSDRFSAERTGGSVSTLTIQRTQQEDSAVYLCASRRGGGNTDTQYFGPGTRLTVL.

The rearrangement joins TRBV7-9 to TRBJ2-1, with TRBD2 matching 10 bases. CDR3 length equals 15 residues. CDR1 SEHNR and CDR2 FQNEAQ come from the germline V gene (reference sequence). The junction had 7 bases not matched to a gene; V was cut back by 4 bases and J by 7 bases. CDR3: CASSSRTSGLNEQFF. The CDR3 coding sequence is TGTGCCAGCAGCTCTAGGACTAGCGGATTGAATGAGCAGTTCTTC.